This T cell receptor beta chain was obtained from a study of blood T cell repertoires in COVID-19. The wider study: PBMCs, B-cell-depleted T cells, or T cells were the source of the cDNA or gDNA that made up the material.

V lost 1 base and J lost 4; bases outside the gene matches: 6. Germline V gene data show CDR1 as GTSNPN and CDR2 as SVGIG (reference sequence). The CDR3 sequence is 14 residues long. All enrollees were roughly 18 to 89 years old and from 24 US areas. Per the study methods: Estimation of nucleated cell counts was performed using reference gene primer amplification. Clones were sequenced by immunoSEQ multiplex PCR, and TCRdb holds only the in-frame ones, with some missing. That table furnishes V, J and clone size, whereas the DNA furnished D and trimming. The sample records almost 200,000 clones, 89% being singletons.

This TCR derives from a woman between 18 and 29 years old who had recovered from COVID-19. The V call is TRBV30, the J call TRBJ1-2; 7 bases are a match to TRBD1. Sequencing was carried out using PBMCs or T cells enriched from blood (not recorded which). In DNA form, the CDR3 reads TGTGCCTGGAGTGATAGACAGGGAAGCTATGGCTACACCTTC. Protein: CAWSDRQGSYGYTF. The full variable domain, rest sourced from reference TRBV30 and TRBJ1-2, is SQTIHQWPATLVQPVGSPLSLECTVEGTSNPNLYWYRQAAGRGLQLLFYSVGIGQISSEVPQNLSASRPQDRQFILSSKKLLLSDSGFYLCAWSDRQGSYGYTFGSGTRLTVV.